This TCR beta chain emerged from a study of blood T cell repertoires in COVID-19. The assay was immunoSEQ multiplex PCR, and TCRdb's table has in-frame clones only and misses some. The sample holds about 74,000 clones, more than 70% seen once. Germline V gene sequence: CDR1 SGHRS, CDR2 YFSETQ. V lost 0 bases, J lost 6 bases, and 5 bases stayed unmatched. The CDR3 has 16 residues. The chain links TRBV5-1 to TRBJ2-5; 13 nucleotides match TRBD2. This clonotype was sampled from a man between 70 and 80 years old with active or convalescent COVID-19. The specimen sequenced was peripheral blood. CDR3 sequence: CASSLVLAGGLKTQYF. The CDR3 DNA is TGCGCCAGCAGCTTGGTACTAGCGGGGGGGCTGAAGACCCAGTACTTC.